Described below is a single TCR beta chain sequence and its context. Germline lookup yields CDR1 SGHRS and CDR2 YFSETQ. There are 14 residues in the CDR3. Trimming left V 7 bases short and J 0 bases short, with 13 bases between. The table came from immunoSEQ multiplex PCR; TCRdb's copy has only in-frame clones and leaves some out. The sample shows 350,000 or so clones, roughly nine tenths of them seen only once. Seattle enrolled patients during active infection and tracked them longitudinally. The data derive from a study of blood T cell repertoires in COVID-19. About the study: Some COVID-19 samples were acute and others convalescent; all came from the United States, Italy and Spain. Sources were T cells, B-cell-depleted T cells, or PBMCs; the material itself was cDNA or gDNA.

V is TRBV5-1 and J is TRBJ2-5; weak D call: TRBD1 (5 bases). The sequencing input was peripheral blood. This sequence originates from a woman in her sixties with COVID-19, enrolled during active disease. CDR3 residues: CASHSGRYQETQYF. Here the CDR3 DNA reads TGCGCCAGCCATTCAGGGCGGTACCAAGAGACCCAGTACTTC. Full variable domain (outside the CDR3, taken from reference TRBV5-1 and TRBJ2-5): KAGVTQTPRYLIKTRGQQVTLSCSPISGHRSVSWYQQTPGQGLQFLFEYFSETQRNKGNFPGRFSGRQFSNSRSEMNVSTLELGDSALYLCASHSGRYQETQYFGPGTRLLVL.